This T cell receptor (beta chain) derives from a study of T cell changes during pregnancy in multiple sclerosis. Generated by immunoSEQ multiplex PCR, the TCRdb table keeps only in-frame clones and is missing some. The sample contains more than 65,000 clones, just over 90% of which appear only once. This CDR3 has 14 amino acids. The germline V gene encodes CDR1 SNHLY and CDR2 FYNNEI. Trimming pared 7 bases from V and 7 bases from J, leaving 14 bases between. The clonotype originates from a female donor with multiple sclerosis, enrolled in a pregnancy study. The chain uses TRBV2 and TRBJ1-6; a weak D match, TRBD1 (5 bases). The sequencing used peripheral blood, collected in the first trimester of pregnancy. CDR3 amino acids: CASKPTETNSPLHF. The CDR3 DNA reads TGTGCCAGCAAACCGACAGAGACAAATTCACCCCTCCACTTT.